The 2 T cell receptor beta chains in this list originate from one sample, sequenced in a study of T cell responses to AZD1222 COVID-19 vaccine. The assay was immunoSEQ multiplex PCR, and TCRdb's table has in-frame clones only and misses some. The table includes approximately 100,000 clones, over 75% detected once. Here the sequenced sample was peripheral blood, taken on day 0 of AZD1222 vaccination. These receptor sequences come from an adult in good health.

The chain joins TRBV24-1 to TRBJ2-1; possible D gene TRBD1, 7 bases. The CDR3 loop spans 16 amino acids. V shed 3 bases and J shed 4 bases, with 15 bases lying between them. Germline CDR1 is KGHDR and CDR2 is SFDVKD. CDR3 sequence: CATSDTRGTSYNEQFF. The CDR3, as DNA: TGTGCCACCAGTGATACCAGGGGGACTTCTTACAATGAGCAGTTCTTC.

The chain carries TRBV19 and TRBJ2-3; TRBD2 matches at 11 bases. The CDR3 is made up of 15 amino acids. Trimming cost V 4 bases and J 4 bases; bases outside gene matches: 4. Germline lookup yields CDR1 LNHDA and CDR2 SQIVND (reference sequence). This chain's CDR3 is CASSKPGLAADTQYF. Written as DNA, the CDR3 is TGTGCCAGTAGTAAACCGGGACTAGCGGCAGATACGCAGTATTTT.